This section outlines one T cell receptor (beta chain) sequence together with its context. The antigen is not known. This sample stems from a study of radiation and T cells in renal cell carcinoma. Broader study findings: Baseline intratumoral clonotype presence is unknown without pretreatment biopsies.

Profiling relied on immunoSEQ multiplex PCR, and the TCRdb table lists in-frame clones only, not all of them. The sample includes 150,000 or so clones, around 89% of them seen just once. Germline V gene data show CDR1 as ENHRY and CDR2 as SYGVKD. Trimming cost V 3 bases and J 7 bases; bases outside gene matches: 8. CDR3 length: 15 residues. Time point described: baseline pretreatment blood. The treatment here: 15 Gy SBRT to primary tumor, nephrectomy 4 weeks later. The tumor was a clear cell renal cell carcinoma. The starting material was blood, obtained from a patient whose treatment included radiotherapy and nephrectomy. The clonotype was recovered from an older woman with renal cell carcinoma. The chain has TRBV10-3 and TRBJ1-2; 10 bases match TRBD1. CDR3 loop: CAISDPDDRGLGYTF. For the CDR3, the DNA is TGTGCCATCAGTGATCCGGATGACAGGGGGCTTGGCTACACCTTC.